The TCR beta chain described here comes from a study of vaccination effects on CD4 cells after COVID-19. Study overall: After the second dose, samples were taken at median day 72.

Profiling relied on immunoSEQ multiplex PCR, and the TCRdb table lists in-frame clones only, not all of them. The sample records fewer than 80,000 clones, about 74% being singletons. Details on this clone: The target antigen is unknown.

Study observations and caveats: In the study, convalescent patients were few, and early post-infection timepoints were absent.

Antigen-specific CD4+ T cells were expanded with viral peptide pools in the ViraFEST assay before sequencing. Investigators separated out CD4+ T cells once about eleven days of culture had passed. The cohort was immunized with two doses of either the BNT162b2 or mRNA-1273 vaccine. After about 2 million PBMC were placed in each well, they were cultured with roughly 10 IU/ml IL-2 and 10 ug/ml peptides. The V end was cut by 4 bases, the J end by 8 bases, with 17 bases between. This CDR3 is 14 amino acids long. The V gene's germline CDR1 is MGHDK and CDR2 SYGVNS. This receptor was obtained from a human donor who received a COVID-19 vaccine. The sample consisted of CD4+ T cells from PBMCs cultured with HCoV-229E spike peptides, taken after COVID-19 vaccination. The chain joins TRBV25-1 to TRBJ1-2, with TRBD1 as a possible D gene (6 bases). The CDR3 loop reads CASSGPKTGSGYTF. The CDR3 coding sequence is TGTGCCAGCAGTGGGCCGAAAACAGGGTCCGGCTACACCTTC.